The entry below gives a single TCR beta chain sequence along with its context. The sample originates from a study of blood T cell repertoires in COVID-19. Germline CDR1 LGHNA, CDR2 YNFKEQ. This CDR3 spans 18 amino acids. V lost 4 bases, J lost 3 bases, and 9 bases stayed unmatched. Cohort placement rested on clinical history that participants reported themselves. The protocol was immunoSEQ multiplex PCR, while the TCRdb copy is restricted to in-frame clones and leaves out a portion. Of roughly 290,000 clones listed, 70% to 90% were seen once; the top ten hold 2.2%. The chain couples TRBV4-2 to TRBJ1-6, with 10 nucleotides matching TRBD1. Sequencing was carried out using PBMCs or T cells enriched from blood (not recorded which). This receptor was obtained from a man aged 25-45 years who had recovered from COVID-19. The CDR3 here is CASSLPRQGAVYNSPLHF. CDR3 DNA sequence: TGTGCCAGCAGCCTGCCCCGACAGGGGGCTGTCTATAATTCACCCCTCCACTTT.